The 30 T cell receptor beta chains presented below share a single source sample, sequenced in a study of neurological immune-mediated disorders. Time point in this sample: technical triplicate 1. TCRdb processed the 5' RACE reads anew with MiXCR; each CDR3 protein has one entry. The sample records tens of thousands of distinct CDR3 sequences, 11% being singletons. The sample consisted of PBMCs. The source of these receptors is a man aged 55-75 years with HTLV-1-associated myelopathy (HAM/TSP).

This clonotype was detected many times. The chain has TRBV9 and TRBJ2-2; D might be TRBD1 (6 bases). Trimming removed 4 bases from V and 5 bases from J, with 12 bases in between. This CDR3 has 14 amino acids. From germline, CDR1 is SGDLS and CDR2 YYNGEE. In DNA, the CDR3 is TGTGCCAGCAGCCGAGAAGGGGGTACCGGGGAGCTGTTTTTT. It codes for CASSREGGTGELFF.

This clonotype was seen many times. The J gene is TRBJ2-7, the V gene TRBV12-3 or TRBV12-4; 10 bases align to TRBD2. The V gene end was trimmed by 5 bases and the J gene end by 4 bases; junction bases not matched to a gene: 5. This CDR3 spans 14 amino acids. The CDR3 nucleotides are TGTGCCAGCAGTAGGACTAGCGGCCTATACGAGCAGTACTTC. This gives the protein CASSRTSGLYEQYF.

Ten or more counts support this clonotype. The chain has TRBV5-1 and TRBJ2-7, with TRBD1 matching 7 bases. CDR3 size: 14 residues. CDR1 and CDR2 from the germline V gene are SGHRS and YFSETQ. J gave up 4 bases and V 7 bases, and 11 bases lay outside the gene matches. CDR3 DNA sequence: TGCGCCAGCGGAGACCGGGACAGAGGGTACGAGCAGTACTTC. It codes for CASGDRDRGYEQYF.

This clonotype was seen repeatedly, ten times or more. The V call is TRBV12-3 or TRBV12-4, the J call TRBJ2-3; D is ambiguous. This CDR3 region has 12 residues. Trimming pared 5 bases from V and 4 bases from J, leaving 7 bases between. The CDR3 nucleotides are TGTGCCAGCAGTCCCCAGCCAGATACGCAGTATTTT. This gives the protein CASSPQPDTQYF.

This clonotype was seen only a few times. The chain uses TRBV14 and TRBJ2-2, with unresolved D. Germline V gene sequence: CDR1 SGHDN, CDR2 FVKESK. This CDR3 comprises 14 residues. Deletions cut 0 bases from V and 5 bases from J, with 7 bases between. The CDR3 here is CASSQDPQTGELFF. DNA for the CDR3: TGTGCCAGCAGCCAAGATCCACAAACCGGGGAGCTGTTTTTT.

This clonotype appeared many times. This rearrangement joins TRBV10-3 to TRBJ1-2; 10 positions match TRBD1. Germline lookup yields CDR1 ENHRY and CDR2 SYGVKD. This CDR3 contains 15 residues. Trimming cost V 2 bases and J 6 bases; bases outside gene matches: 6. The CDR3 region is CAISETGTGVNGYTF. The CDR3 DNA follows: TGTGCCATCAGTGAGACCGGGACAGGGGTGAATGGCTACACCTTC.

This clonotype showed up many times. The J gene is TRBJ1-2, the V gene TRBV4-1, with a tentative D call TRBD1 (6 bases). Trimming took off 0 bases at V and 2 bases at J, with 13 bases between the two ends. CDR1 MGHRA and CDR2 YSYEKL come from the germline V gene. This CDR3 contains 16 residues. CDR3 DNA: TGCGCCAGCAGCCAAGATAGGGTGACAGGAAACTATGGCTACACCTTC. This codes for CASSQDRVTGNYGYTF.

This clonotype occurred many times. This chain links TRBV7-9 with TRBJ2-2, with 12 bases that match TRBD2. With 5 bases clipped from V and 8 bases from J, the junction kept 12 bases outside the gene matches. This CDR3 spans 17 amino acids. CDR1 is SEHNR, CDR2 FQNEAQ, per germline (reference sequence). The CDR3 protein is CASSPQGTSGSVGELFF. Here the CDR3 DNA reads TGTGCCAGCAGCCCTCAAGGGACTAGCGGGTCAGTTGGGGAGCTGTTTTTT.

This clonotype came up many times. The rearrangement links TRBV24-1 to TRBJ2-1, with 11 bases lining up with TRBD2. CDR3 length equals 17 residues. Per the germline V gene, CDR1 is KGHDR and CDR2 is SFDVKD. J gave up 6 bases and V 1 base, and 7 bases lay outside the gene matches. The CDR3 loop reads CATSDFTLAGGFNEQFF. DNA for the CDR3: TGTGCCACCAGTGATTTTACTCTAGCGGGAGGCTTCAATGAGCAGTTCTTC.

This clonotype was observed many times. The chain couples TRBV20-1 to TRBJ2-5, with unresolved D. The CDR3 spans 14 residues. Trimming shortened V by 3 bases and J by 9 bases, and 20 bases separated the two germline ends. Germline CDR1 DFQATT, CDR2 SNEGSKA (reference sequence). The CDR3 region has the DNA TGCAGTGCTAGCGGCCCATCGTCTCCTCTTGCCCAGTACTTC. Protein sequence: CSASGPSSPLAQYF.

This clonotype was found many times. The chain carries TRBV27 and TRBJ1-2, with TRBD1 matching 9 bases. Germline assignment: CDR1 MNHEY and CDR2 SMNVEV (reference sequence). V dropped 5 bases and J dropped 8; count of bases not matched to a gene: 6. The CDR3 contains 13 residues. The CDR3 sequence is CASSPGTGHGYTF. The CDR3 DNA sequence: TGTGCCAGCAGTCCCGGGACAGGGCACGGCTACACCTTC.

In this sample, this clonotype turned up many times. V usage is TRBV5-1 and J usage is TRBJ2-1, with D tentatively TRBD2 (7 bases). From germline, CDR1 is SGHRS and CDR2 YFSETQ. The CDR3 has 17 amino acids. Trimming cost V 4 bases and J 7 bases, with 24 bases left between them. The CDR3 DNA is TGCGCCAGCAGCCGGGGGGCCCGGGAACCCAGGGCAAATGAGCAGTTCTTC. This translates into CASSRGAREPRANEQFF.

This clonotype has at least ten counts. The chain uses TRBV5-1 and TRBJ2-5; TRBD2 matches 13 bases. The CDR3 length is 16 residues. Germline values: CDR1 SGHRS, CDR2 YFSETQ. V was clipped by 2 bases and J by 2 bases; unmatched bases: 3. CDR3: CASSLGTSGNQETQYF. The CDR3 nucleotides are TGCGCCAGCAGCTTAGGGACTAGCGGGAATCAAGAGACCCAGTACTTC.

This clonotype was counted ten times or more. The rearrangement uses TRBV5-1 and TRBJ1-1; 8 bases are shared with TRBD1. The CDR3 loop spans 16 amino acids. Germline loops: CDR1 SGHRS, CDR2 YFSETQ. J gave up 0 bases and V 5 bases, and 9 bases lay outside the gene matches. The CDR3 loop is CASSSKQGDMNTEAFF. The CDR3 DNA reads TGCGCCAGCAGTTCCAAACAGGGGGATATGAACACTGAAGCTTTCTTT. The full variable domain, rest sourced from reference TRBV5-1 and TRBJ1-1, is KAGVTQTPRYLIKTRGQQVTLSCSPISGHRSVSWYQQTPGQGLQFLFEYFSETQRNKGNFPGRFSGRQFSNSRSEMNVSTLELGDSALYLCASSSKQGDMNTEAFFGQGTRLTVV.

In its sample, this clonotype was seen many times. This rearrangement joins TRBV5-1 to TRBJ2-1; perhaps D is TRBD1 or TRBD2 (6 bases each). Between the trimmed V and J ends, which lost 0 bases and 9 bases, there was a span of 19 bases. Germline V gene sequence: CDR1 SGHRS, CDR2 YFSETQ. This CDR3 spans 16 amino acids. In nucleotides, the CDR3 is TGCGCCAGCAGCTTGGAAGGGGGTGCACAGCGGGCTGAGCAGTTCTTC. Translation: CASSLEGGAQRAEQFF.

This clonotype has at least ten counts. The CDR3 DNA follows: TGTGCCAGCAGCCAAGGGGCGAACACTGAAGCTTTCTTT. Encoded protein: CASSQGANTEAFF. V gene TRBV7-9 combines with J gene TRBJ1-1, with D possibly matching TRBD1 (5 bases). The length of the CDR3 is 13 residues. CDR1 SEHNR and CDR2 FQNEAQ come from the germline V gene (reference sequence). The V gene lost 5 bases and the J gene lost 1 base, with 8 bases spanning the gap.

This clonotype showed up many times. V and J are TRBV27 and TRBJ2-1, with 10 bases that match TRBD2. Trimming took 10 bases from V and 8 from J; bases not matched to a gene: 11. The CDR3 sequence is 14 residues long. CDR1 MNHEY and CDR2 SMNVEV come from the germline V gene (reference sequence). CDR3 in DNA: TGTGCCACCTCCAGACCTAGCGGGAGTCATGAGCAGTTCTTC. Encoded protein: CATSRPSGSHEQFF.

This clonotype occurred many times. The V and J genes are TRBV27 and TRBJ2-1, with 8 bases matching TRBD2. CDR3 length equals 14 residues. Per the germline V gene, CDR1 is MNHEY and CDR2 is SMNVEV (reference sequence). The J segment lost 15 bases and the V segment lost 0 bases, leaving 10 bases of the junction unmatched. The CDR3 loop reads CASSLSSLAGRPFF. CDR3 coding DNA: TGTGCCAGCAGTTTATCGTCCCTAGCGGGCAGGCCGTTCTTC.

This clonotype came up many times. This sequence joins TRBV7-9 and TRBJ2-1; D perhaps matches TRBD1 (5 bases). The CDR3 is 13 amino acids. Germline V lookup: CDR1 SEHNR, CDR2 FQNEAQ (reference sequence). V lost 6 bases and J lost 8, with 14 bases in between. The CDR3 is CASRQGATDEQFF. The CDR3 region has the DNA TGTGCCAGCAGGCAGGGCGCTACAGATGAGCAGTTCTTC.

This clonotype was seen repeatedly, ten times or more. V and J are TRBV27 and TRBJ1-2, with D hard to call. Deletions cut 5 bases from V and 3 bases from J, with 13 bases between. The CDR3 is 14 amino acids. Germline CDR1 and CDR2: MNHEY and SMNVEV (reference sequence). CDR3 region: CASSRIREDYGYTF. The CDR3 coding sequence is TGTGCCAGCAGTCGGATAAGGGAGGACTATGGCTACACCTTC.

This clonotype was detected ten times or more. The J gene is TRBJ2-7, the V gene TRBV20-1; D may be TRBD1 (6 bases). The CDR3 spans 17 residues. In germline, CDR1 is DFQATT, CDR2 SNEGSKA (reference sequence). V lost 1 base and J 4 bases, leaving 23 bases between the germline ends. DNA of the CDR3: TGCAGTGCTAGAGGGGGTAATAGTTGGGCAGGGGTATACGAGCAGTACTTC. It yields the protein CSARGGNSWAGVYEQYF.

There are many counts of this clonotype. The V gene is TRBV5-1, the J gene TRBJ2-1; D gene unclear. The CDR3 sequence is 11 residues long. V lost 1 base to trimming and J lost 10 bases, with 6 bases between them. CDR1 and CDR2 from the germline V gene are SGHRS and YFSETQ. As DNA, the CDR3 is TGCGCCAGCAGCTTGTCTGGGGAGCAGTTCTTC. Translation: CASSLSGEQFF.

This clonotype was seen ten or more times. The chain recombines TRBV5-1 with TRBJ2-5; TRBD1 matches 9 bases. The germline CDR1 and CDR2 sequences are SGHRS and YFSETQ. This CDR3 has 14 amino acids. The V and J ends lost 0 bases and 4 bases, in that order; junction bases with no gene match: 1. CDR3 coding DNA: TGCGCCAGCAGCTTGGCGGGACAGGGAGAGACCCAGTACTTC. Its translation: CASSLAGQGETQYF. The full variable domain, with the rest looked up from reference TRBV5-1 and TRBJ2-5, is KAGVTQTPRYLIKTRGQQVTLSCSPISGHRSVSWYQQTPGQGLQFLFEYFSETQRNKGNFPGRFSGRQFSNSRSEMNVSTLELGDSALYLCASSLAGQGETQYFGPGTRLLVL.

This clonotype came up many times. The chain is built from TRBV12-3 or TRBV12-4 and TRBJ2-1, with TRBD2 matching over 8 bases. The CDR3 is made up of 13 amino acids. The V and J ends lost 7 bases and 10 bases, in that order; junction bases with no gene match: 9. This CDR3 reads CASTKSGGSEQFF. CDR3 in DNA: TGTGCCAGCACCAAATCGGGGGGGAGCGAGCAGTTCTTC.

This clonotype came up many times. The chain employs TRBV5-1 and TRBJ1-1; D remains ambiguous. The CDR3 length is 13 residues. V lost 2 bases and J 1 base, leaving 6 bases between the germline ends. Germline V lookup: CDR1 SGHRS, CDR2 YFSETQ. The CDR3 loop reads CASSLSANTEAFF. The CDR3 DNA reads TGCGCCAGCAGCTTAAGTGCGAACACTGAAGCTTTCTTT.

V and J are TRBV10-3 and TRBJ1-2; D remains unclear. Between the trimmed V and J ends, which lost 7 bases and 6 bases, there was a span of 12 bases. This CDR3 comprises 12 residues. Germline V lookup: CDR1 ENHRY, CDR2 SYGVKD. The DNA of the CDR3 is TGTGCCATCACCGGCCGGGGAAATGGCTACACCTTC. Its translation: CAITGRGNGYTF.

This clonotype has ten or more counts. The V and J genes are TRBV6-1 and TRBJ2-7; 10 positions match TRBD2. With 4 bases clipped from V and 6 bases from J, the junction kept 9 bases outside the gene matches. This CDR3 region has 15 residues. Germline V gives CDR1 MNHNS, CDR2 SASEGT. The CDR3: CASSARAGGPGEQYF. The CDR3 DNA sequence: TGTGCCAGCAGTGCACGAGCGGGAGGGCCTGGCGAGCAGTACTTC.

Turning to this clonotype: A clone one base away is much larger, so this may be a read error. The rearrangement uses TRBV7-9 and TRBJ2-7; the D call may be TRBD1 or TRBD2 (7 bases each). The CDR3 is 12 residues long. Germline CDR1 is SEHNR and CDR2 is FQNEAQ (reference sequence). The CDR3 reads CSSTPGGDGQYF. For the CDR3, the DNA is TGTTCCAGCACCCCAGGGGGGGATGGGCAGTACTTC.

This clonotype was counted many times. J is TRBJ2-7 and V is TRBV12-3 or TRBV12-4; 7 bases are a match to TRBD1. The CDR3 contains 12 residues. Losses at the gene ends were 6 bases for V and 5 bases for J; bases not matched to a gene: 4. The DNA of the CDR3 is TGTGCCAGCAGCCCCCAGGGGGACGAGCAGTACTTC. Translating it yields CASSPQGDEQYF.

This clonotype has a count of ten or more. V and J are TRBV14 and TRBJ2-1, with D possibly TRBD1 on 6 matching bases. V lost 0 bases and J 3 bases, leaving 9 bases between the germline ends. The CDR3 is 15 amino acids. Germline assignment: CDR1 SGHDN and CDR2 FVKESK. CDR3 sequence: CASSQDRDIYNEQFF. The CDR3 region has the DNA TGTGCCAGCAGCCAAGATCGGGACATCTACAATGAGCAGTTCTTC.